This TCR beta chain emerged from a study of OX40 agonist ivuxolimab in advanced cancers. The CDR3 is 13 amino acids. Per the germline V gene, CDR1 is LGHNA and CDR2 is YNFKEQ. V dropped 2 bases and J dropped 8 bases, with 12 bases sitting between them. Produced via immunoSEQ multiplex PCR; TCRdb's table is partial and in-frame only. The sample includes approximately 30,000 clones, about 76% seen only once; the top ten take under 1.5%. This clone is labeled as medium-sized. Sequenced here: CD4+ or CD8+ T cells sorted from blood, sampled in a trial of the OX40 agonist ivuxolimab. The chain couples TRBV4-2 to TRBJ1-1; weak D call: TRBD1 (5 bases). The clonotype comes from an adult with an advanced solid tumor such as melanoma, head and neck, liver or kidney cancer. The chain's CDR3 is CASSQWDGKEAFF. The DNA for the CDR3 is TGTGCCAGCAGCCAATGGGACGGAAAAGAAGCTTTCTTT.